These T cell receptor beta chains were read from a single sample in a study of blood T cell repertoires in COVID-19. The data were produced by immunoSEQ multiplex PCR, yet TCRdb's version contains in-frame clones alone and is incomplete. The table includes almost 85,000 clones, around nine tenths detected once. Sequencing was done on a sample of PBMCs or T cells enriched from blood (not recorded which). The source is a woman between 45 and 65 years old with acute COVID-19. Each CDR3 is given with its conserved first and last residue. Fields, in order: V gene, J gene, clone size, D gene, CDR3 DNA, CDR3 protein. The D gene is left open where the match is weak. Clone size is given for some rows only: seen once, a few or many times, or a class if the clone is expanded.

V: TRBV19; J: TRBJ1-1; size: few; D: -; DNA: TGTGCCAGTAGTTCGTGGGGGGGTATGACCACTGAAGCTTTCTTT; CDR3: CASSSWGGMTTEAFF
V: TRBV5-4; J: TRBJ2-6; size: -; D: TRBD1; DNA: TGTGCCAGCAGCTGGGACAGTTTCTCTGGGGCCAACGTCCTGACTTTC; CDR3: CASSWDSFSGANVLTF
V: TRBV7-6; J: TRBJ1-1; size: -; D: -; DNA: TGTGCCAGCAGCTTATATTCGAACACTGAAGCTTTCTTT; CDR3: CASSLYSNTEAFF
V: TRBV12-3/TRBV12-4; J: TRBJ1-4; size: -; D: -; DNA: TGTGCCAGCAGCTCTCCCCAGGGGGAAAAACTGTTTTTT; CDR3: CASSSPQGEKLFF
V: TRBV6-5; J: TRBJ1-5; size: -; D: -; DNA: TGTGCCAGCAGACTCAGGGGAGATAATCAGCCCCAGCATTTT; CDR3: CASRLRGDNQPQHF
V: TRBV11-1; J: TRBJ2-7; size: -; D: -; DNA: TGTGCCAGCAGCCTGGACAGCTCCTACGAGCAGTACTTC; CDR3: CASSLDSSYEQYF
V: TRBV6-6; J: TRBJ1-2; size: -; D: -; DNA: TGTGCCAGCAGGAGGCCCCGGGGGAACTATGGCTACACCTTC; CDR3: CASRRPRGNYGYTF
V: TRBV19; J: TRBJ2-1; size: once; D: -; DNA: TGTGCCAGTAGTGCAGGACTCAATGAGCAGTTCTTC; CDR3: CASSAGLNEQFF
V: TRBV4-2; J: TRBJ1-4; size: once; D: TRBD1; DNA: TGTGCCAGCAGTCCCGAGACTTCAGGGGGGAGCGAAAAACTGTTTTTT; CDR3: CASSPETSGGSEKLFF
V: TRBV9; J: TRBJ1-3; size: -; D: -; DNA: TGTGCCAGCAGCCCCCCCAGGGGTGGAGGAAACACCATATATTTT; CDR3: CASSPPRGGGNTIYF
V: TRBV3-1/TRBV3-2; J: TRBJ2-5; size: -; D: -; DNA: TGTGCCAGCAGCCCAGGTTTCAGCCAAGAGACCCAGTACTTC; CDR3: CASSPGFSQETQYF
V: TRBV19; J: TRBJ1-6; size: -; D: TRBD1; DNA: TGTGCCAGTAGTTCGGGACCAGGGGGTTCACCCCTCCACTTT; CDR3: CASSSGPGGSPLHF
V: TRBV3-1/TRBV3-2; J: TRBJ1-1; size: -; D: TRBD1; DNA: TGTGCCAGCAGCGTAAGACAGGGTTCGAACACTGAAGCTTTCTTT; CDR3: CASSVRQGSNTEAFF
V: TRBV19; J: TRBJ2-7; size: -; D: TRBD2; DNA: TGTGCCAGTAGTATTAGTAGCGGGAGTGGTTCCTACGAGCAGTACTTC; CDR3: CASSISSGSGSYEQYF
V: TRBV7-8; J: TRBJ1-5; size: -; D: -; DNA: TGTGCCAGCAGCTCTATCAGGGCCGATGGCCCTTATCAGCCCCAGCATTTT; CDR3: CASSSIRADGPYQPQHF
V: TRBV2; J: TRBJ2-5; size: -; D: TRBD2; DNA: TGTGCCAGCGGGGGACTAGCGGGAGGCACGGGAGAGACCCAGTACTTC; CDR3: CASGGLAGGTGETQYF
V: TRBV5-1; J: TRBJ2-3; size: -; D: TRBD2; DNA: TGCGCCAGCAGCTTGCTTCCTAGCGGGACCGATACGCAGTATTTT; CDR3: CASSLLPSGTDTQYF
V: TRBV5-1; J: TRBJ1-2; size: -; D: TRBD1; DNA: TGCGCCAGCAGCTTGGGACAGGGAGTCGGTGGCTACACCTTC; CDR3: CASSLGQGVGGYTF
V: TRBV2; J: TRBJ1-1; size: -; D: -; DNA: TGTGCCAGCAGTGGGACAGAGATAGACACTGAAGCTTTCTTT; CDR3: CASSGTEIDTEAFF
V: TRBV6-5; J: TRBJ1-5; size: -; D: -; DNA: TGTGCCAGCAGTTACTCGCAGGGGAGCAATCAGCCCCAGCATTTT; CDR3: CASSYSQGSNQPQHF
V: TRBV24-1; J: TRBJ2-5; size: -; D: TRBD1; DNA: TGTGCCACCAGTGCCTATCCCAGGGACAGGCAGAACCAAGAGACCCAGTACTTC; CDR3: CATSAYPRDRQNQETQYF
V: TRBV4-2; J: TRBJ2-6; size: few; D: -; DNA: TGTGCCAGCAGCCAAGATGAGGGCCCCTCTGGGGCCAACGTCCTGACTTTC; CDR3: CASSQDEGPSGANVLTF
V: TRBV11-2; J: TRBJ2-1; size: -; D: TRBD1; DNA: TGTGCCAGCAGCTTGGGCCGCCGGGGGACAGGGGCCTACAATGAGCAGTTCTTC; CDR3: CASSLGRRGTGAYNEQFF
V: TRBV6-5; J: TRBJ2-3; size: -; D: -; DNA: TGTGCCAGCAGTTACTCGGGACTTCTCACAGATACGCAGTATTTT; CDR3: CASSYSGLLTDTQYF
V: TRBV19; J: TRBJ1-1; size: once; D: -; DNA: TGTGCCAGTAGGGTTAGGCTTCAGGCAGATATGAACACTGAAGCTTTCTTT; CDR3: CASRVRLQADMNTEAFF
V: TRBV10-3; J: TRBJ1-1; size: -; D: -; DNA: TGTGCCATCAGGGTGACAGGTTCCACTGAAGCTTTCTTT; CDR3: CAIRVTGSTEAFF
V: TRBV7-3; J: TRBJ1-2; size: -; D: TRBD1; DNA: TGTGCCAGCAGCTTATTTGGGACAGGGAGTTTGGATGGCTACACCTTC; CDR3: CASSLFGTGSLDGYTF
V: TRBV15; J: TRBJ1-1; size: -; D: -; DNA: TGTGCCACCAGCAGAGATAGAGGCAGGGGCAGGTCGGCTTTCTTT; CDR3: CATSRDRGRGRSAFF
V: TRBV7-2; J: TRBJ2-1; size: few; D: -; DNA: TGTGCCAGCAGCTTAGCCGTCTACAATGAGCAGTTCTTC; CDR3: CASSLAVYNEQFF
V: TRBV27; J: TRBJ2-7; size: -; D: TRBD2; DNA: TGTGCCAGCAGGTTAGGGACTATAAGCTCCTACGAGCAGTACTTC; CDR3: CASRLGTISSYEQYF
V: TRBV10-2; J: TRBJ2-2; size: -; D: TRBD2; DNA: TGCGCCAGCAGTGAGTCACCGGGACTAGCGGGAGGGCGAAACACCGGGGAGCTGTTTTTT; CDR3: CASSESPGLAGGRNTGELFF
V: TRBV6-4; J: TRBJ2-5; size: -; D: TRBD2; DNA: TGTGCCAGCAGTGACTCTAGCGGGAGTATGGAGACCCAGTACTTC; CDR3: CASSDSSGSMETQYF
V: TRBV28; J: TRBJ2-7; size: -; D: TRBD2; DNA: TGTGCCAGCAGTGGACTAGCGGGAGGGGCCGAGCAGTACTTC; CDR3: CASSGLAGGAEQYF
V: TRBV27; J: TRBJ1-2; size: -; D: -; DNA: TGTGCCAGCAGCCTAGCCCCGGACCTTTATGGCTACACCTTC; CDR3: CASSLAPDLYGYTF
V: TRBV9; J: TRBJ1-2; size: -; D: -; DNA: TGTGCCAGCACCCTAGGGGTGGTGGACTATGGCTACACCTTC; CDR3: CASTLGVVDYGYTF
V: TRBV5-1; J: TRBJ1-1; size: -; D: TRBD1; DNA: TGCGCCAGCAGCTTTGGACAGGGGGGCACTGAAGCTTTCTTT; CDR3: CASSFGQGGTEAFF